A selection of T cell receptor beta chains follows, all from one sample in a study of blood T cell repertoires in COVID-19. Assay: immunoSEQ multiplex PCR; the TCRdb copy retains only in-frame clones and omits some. Of more than 200,000 clones in the sample, 65% to 85% were seen once. The sample comprised PBMCs or T cells enriched from blood (not recorded which). The source of these receptors is a woman between 40 and 50 years old with acute COVID-19. CDR3s include the opening cysteine and the closing phenylalanine or tryptophan. The D gene is left open where the match is weak. The size field is filled for only some rows; it gives once, few, many or a size class.

CDR3: CASSPLALTNEKLFF
DNA: TGTGCCAGCAGTCCTTTGGCCCTCACTAATGAAAAACTGTTTTTT
J: TRBJ1-4
V: TRBV28
size: -
D: -

CDR3: CASSGTVKNTGELFF
DNA: TGTGCCAGCAGCGGGACAGTTAAAAACACCGGGGAGCTGTTTTTT
J: TRBJ2-2
V: TRBV2
size: -
D: TRBD1

CDR3: CASSLGQRNQPQHF
DNA: TGTGCCAGCAGCCTCGGACAGCGCAATCAGCCCCAGCATTTT
J: TRBJ1-5
V: TRBV6-5
size: -
D: -

CDR3: CASSHESGGAFF
DNA: TGTGCCAGCAGCCACGAGTCGGGGGGCGCTTTCTTT
J: TRBJ1-1
V: TRBV3-1/TRBV3-2
size: -
D: -

CDR3: CGRWGGEGTEAFF
DNA: TGTGGCCGTTGGGGAGGCGAGGGGACTGAAGCTTTCTTT
J: TRBJ1-1
V: TRBV30
size: -
D: -

CDR3: CASSLATDYNYGYTF
DNA: TGTGCCAGCAGCTTGGCCACCGATTATAACTATGGCTACACCTTC
J: TRBJ1-2
V: TRBV7-9
size: -
D: -

CDR3: CASSDLRSGEQYF
DNA: TGTGCCAGCAGTGATTTGCGGTCCGGGGAGCAGTACTTC
J: TRBJ2-7
V: TRBV2
size: -
D: -

CDR3: CASSFQAGVTKNIQYF
DNA: TGTGCCAGCAGCTTTCAAGCGGGGGTTACCAAAAACATTCAGTACTTC
J: TRBJ2-4
V: TRBV7-9
size: once
D: TRBD2

CDR3: CASSSGSGQGSGYTF
DNA: TGTGCCAGCAGCAGCGGTTCGGGACAGGGCTCTGGCTACACCTTC
J: TRBJ1-2
V: TRBV7-9
size: once
D: TRBD1

CDR3: CANLGQTNGKLFF
DNA: TGTGCCAACCTGGGACAGACTAATGGGAAACTGTTTTTT
J: TRBJ1-4
V: TRBV2
size: -
D: TRBD1

CDR3: CASSFLREAGELFF
DNA: TGTGCCAGCAGTTTTCTCAGGGAGGCCGGGGAGCTGTTTTTT
J: TRBJ2-2
V: TRBV28
size: -
D: -

CDR3: CATSPGGAGGPQETQYF
DNA: TGTGCCACCAGCCCAGGGGGGGCGGGAGGCCCCCAAGAGACCCAGTACTTC
J: TRBJ2-5
V: TRBV24-1
size: -
D: -

CDR3: CASSQGQSPNTEAFF
DNA: TGTGCCAGCAGCCAGGGACAGTCCCCGAACACTGAAGCTTTCTTT
J: TRBJ1-1
V: TRBV3-1/TRBV3-2
size: -
D: TRBD1

CDR3: CASSETGGSYNEQFF
DNA: TGTGCCAGCAGTGAGACAGGGGGTTCCTACAATGAGCAGTTCTTC
J: TRBJ2-1
V: TRBV6-4
size: -
D: TRBD1

CDR3: CASTYLGPTEAFF
DNA: TGTGCCAGCACTTACCTAGGTCCCACTGAAGCTTTCTTT
J: TRBJ1-1
V: TRBV2
size: -
D: -

CDR3: CASSQVTQGKEQYF
DNA: TGTGCCAGCAGCCAAGTGACCCAGGGTAAAGAGCAGTACTTC
J: TRBJ2-7
V: TRBV3-1/TRBV3-2
size: few
D: -

CDR3: CASNSGTYNEQFF
DNA: TGTGCCAGTAATAGCGGGACTTACAATGAGCAGTTCTTC
J: TRBJ2-1
V: TRBV28
size: -
D: TRBD2

CDR3: CASSLGRRETQYF
DNA: TGTGCCAGCAGCTTAGGCCGGAGGGAGACCCAGTACTTC
J: TRBJ2-5
V: TRBV13
size: -
D: -

CDR3: CASSTGGLAGGGEQFF
DNA: TGTGCCAGCAGCACGGGGGGACTAGCGGGAGGCGGTGAGCAGTTCTTC
J: TRBJ2-1
V: TRBV7-6
size: few
D: TRBD2

CDR3: CASSFVPGLGYGYTF
DNA: TGTGCCAGCAGCTTCGTCCCAGGCCTTGGCTATGGCTACACCTTC
J: TRBJ1-2
V: TRBV7-2
size: once
D: -

CDR3: CASTPAALELPFTIYF
DNA: TGTGCCAGCACCCCCGCCGCCCTAGAATTACCCTTCACCATATATTTT
J: TRBJ1-3
V: TRBV7-9
size: -
D: -

CDR3: CASGGTDNSPLHF
DNA: TGCGCCAGCGGCGGGACAGATAATTCACCCCTCCACTTT
J: TRBJ1-6
V: TRBV5-1
size: -
D: TRBD1

CDR3: CASSQAPHRTDTQYF
DNA: TGTGCCAGCAGCCAGGCCCCCCACCGCACAGATACGCAGTATTTT
J: TRBJ2-3
V: TRBV3-1/TRBV3-2
size: -
D: -

CDR3: CASSELGQGFSGANVLTF
DNA: TGTGCCAGCAGTGAACTTGGACAGGGCTTCTCTGGGGCCAACGTCCTGACTTTC
J: TRBJ2-6
V: TRBV2
size: -
D: TRBD1

CDR3: CASSLGRGPEAFF
DNA: TGTGCCAGCAGTTTAGGCAGGGGACCAGAAGCTTTCTTT
J: TRBJ1-1
V: TRBV28
size: once
D: -

CDR3: CASSAGGLKTQYF
DNA: TGTGCCAGCAGCGCGGGAGGATTGAAGACCCAGTACTTC
J: TRBJ2-5
V: TRBV9
size: few
D: TRBD2

CDR3: CASSSSVQTEAFF
DNA: TGTGCCAGCAGCTCCTCCGTCCAGACTGAAGCTTTCTTT
J: TRBJ1-1
V: TRBV6-5
size: -
D: -

CDR3: CSVTTYSGLAGEWVF
DNA: TGCAGCGTAACAACCTATTCAGGACTAGCGGGGGAGTGGGTCTTC
J: TRBJ2-1
V: TRBV29-1
size: once
D: TRBD2

CDR3: CSVDLRQLELLPSNYGYTF
DNA: TGCAGCGTTGACTTGCGGCAGCTAGAATTACTCCCCTCTAACTATGGCTACACCTTC
J: TRBJ1-2
V: TRBV29-1
size: -
D: -

CDR3: CAWSVGVSGNTIYF
DNA: TGTGCCTGGAGTGTGGGCGTATCAGGAAACACCATATATTTT
J: TRBJ1-3
V: TRBV30
size: few
D: -

CDR3: CASSQGASGLTDTQYF
DNA: TGTGCCAGCAGCCAAGGGGCTAGCGGACTCACAGATACGCAGTATTTT
J: TRBJ2-3
V: TRBV4-2
size: -
D: TRBD2

CDR3: CASSVRWWQDNEQFF
DNA: TGTGCCAGCAGCGTCCGCTGGTGGCAGGACAATGAGCAGTTCTTC
J: TRBJ2-1
V: TRBV5-5
size: -
D: -

CDR3: CASSLAGPRQETQYF
DNA: TGTGCCAGCAGCTTAGCTGGGCCACGCCAAGAGACCCAGTACTTC
J: TRBJ2-5
V: TRBV11-2
size: -
D: -

CDR3: CASSSPRVLSTEAFF
DNA: TGTGCCAGCTCATCCCCGCGGGTCCTGAGCACTGAAGCTTTCTTT
J: TRBJ1-1
V: TRBV18
size: -
D: -

CDR3: CAWSSLRQGRSNSPLHF
DNA: TGTGCCTGGAGTTCTCTGCGACAGGGCAGGAGTAATTCACCCCTCCACTTT
J: TRBJ1-6
V: TRBV30
size: -
D: TRBD1

CDR3: CASSLSRVTDTQYF
DNA: TGTGCCAGCAGCCTTTCCAGGGTCACAGATACGCAGTATTTT
J: TRBJ2-3
V: TRBV6-5
size: -
D: -

CDR3: CASRGTGGSTGELFF
DNA: TGTGCCAGCAGGGGAACAGGGGGGAGCACCGGGGAGCTGTTTTTT
J: TRBJ2-2
V: TRBV6-5
size: -
D: TRBD1

CDR3: CATETGGSPLHF
DNA: TGTGCCACCGAGACGGGGGGTTCACCCCTCCACTTT
J: TRBJ1-6
V: TRBV5-4
size: -
D: -

CDR3: CASSVNGNYNEQFF
DNA: TGTGCCAGCAGCGTTAACGGGAACTACAATGAGCAGTTCTTC
J: TRBJ2-1
V: TRBV5-4
size: -
D: -

CDR3: CASSPSTVPYGYTF
DNA: TGCGCCAGCAGCCCGTCGACAGTACCATATGGCTACACCTTC
J: TRBJ1-2
V: TRBV5-1
size: -
D: -

CDR3: CAIRQYSQETQYF
DNA: TGTGCCATCAGGCAGTACAGCCAAGAGACCCAGTACTTC
J: TRBJ2-5
V: TRBV10-3
size: -
D: -

CDR3: CASNPTGDSPLHF
DNA: TGTGCCAGCAACCCGACAGGGGATTCACCCCTCCACTTT
J: TRBJ1-6
V: TRBV6-5
size: -
D: TRBD1

CDR3: CASSLFGTGKEGYTF
DNA: TGTGCCAGCAGCTTATTTGGGACAGGAAAGGAAGGCTACACCTTC
J: TRBJ1-2
V: TRBV7-3
size: few
D: TRBD1

CDR3: CASSQGRDRVGYTF
DNA: TGTGCCAGCAGCCAGGGTCGGGACAGGGTTGGCTACACCTTC
J: TRBJ1-2
V: TRBV3-1/TRBV3-2
size: once
D: TRBD1

CDR3: CASSSGGPKETQYF
DNA: TGTGCCAGCAGCTCGGGAGGGCCAAAAGAGACCCAGTACTTC
J: TRBJ2-5
V: TRBV11-2
size: -
D: TRBD2

CDR3: CASSPGQLLNTEAFF
DNA: TGTGCCAGCAGTCCGGGACAGCTTTTGAACACTGAAGCTTTCTTT
J: TRBJ1-1
V: TRBV25-1
size: -
D: TRBD1

CDR3: CASNRGKNTEAFF
DNA: TGTGCCAGCAACAGGGGGAAGAACACTGAAGCTTTCTTT
J: TRBJ1-1
V: TRBV27
size: -
D: TRBD1